These T cell receptor beta chains were read from a single sample in a study of identical twins. Using its own MiXCR run on the 5' RACE reads, TCRdb lists one record per CDR3 protein. In the table there are about 530,000 distinct CDR3 sequences, about 20% of which are singletons. The sample also formed part of further work on yellow fever vaccine responses in identical twins.

Sequencing was performed on CD4+ T cells sorted from blood. The source of these receptors is a woman between 18 and 29 years old in good health. Each CDR3 is given with its conserved first and last residue. The D gene is left open where the match is weak. Size is stated for part of the rows, as once, few or many counts, or as a class when the clone is expanded.

d_call	clone_size	j_call	v_call	cdr3_nt	cdr3_aa
NA	NA	TRBJ1-6	TRBV12-3/TRBV12-4	TGTGCCAGCAGCGGACAGAATAATTCACCCCTCCACTTT	CASSGQNNSPLHF
NA	NA	TRBJ2-3	TRBV29-1	TGCAGCGTTGAGGGCCATAGCACAGATACGCAGTATTTT	CSVEGHSTDTQYF
TRBD1	few	TRBJ2-1	TRBV5-1	TGCGCCAGCAGCTCCTCGACAGGGAGCTCCTACAATGAGCAGTTCTTC	CASSSSTGSSYNEQFF
NA	few	TRBJ2-1	TRBV12-3/TRBV12-4	TGTGCCAGCACCCGGTCAGTCTCAAATGAGCAGTTCTTC	CASTRSVSNEQFF
TRBD1	NA	TRBJ2-7	TRBV20-1	TGCAGTGCTAGACGAACAGGGGCAAGCGTGGAGCAGTACTTC	CSARRTGASVEQYF
NA	NA	TRBJ2-2	TRBV14	TGTGCCAGCAGCCTCAGACTAATGGGGAACACCGGGGAGCTGTTTTTT	CASSLRLMGNTGELFF
TRBD1	many	TRBJ1-6	TRBV12-3/TRBV12-4	TGTGCCAGCAGTCCTAGGGGACAGCTTAATTCACCCCTCCACTTT	CASSPRGQLNSPLHF
TRBD2	NA	TRBJ2-3	TRBV5-1	TGCGCCAGCAGCCGCGGACTAGCAAGGGAGGTTACGCAGTATTTT	CASSRGLAREVTQYF
TRBD1	NA	TRBJ2-4	TRBV28	TGTGCCAGCAGTCCGGGACAGGTACTAGCCAAAAACATTCAGTACTTC	CASSPGQVLAKNIQYF
NA	few	TRBJ2-7	TRBV4-1	TGCGCCAGCAGCCAACCTGTAAGGGGCGGATCCTACGAGCAGTACTTC	CASSQPVRGGSYEQYF
TRBD2	NA	TRBJ2-7	TRBV20-1	TGCAGTGCTCCCCGGCGGGGGTCGACCTACGAGCAGTACTTC	CSAPRRGSTYEQYF
TRBD1	few	TRBJ1-2	TRBV20-1	TGCAGTGCTACCCTGGGACAGGGAAACGGCTACACCTTC	CSATLGQGNGYTF
NA	NA	TRBJ2-7	TRBV7-2	TGTGCCAGCAGCCCGACAAAGGTCCCGGGCGAGCAGTACTTC	CASSPTKVPGEQYF
NA	few	TRBJ2-3	TRBV20-1	TGCAGTGCTCAAGCTAGCACAGATACGCAGTATTTT	CSAQASTDTQYF
NA	NA	TRBJ2-1	TRBV3-1	TGTGCCAGCAGCCCAACGGGAGACCGGAAGGAGCAGTTCTTC	CASSPTGDRKEQFF
TRBD2	NA	TRBJ2-1	TRBV6-2/TRBV6-3	TGTGCCAGCAGTTCCCTAGCGGGAGTCTCAGGGGAGCAGTTCTTC	CASSSLAGVSGEQFF
TRBD2	few	TRBJ2-1	TRBV20-1	TGCAGTGCTAGAGTAGCGGGGGCGATCAATGAGCAGTTCTTC	CSARVAGAINEQFF
TRBD2	few	TRBJ2-1	TRBV12-3/TRBV12-4	TGTGCCAGCAGGGGACTAGCGGGAGGTGAGCAGTTCTTC	CASRGLAGGEQFF
NA	NA	TRBJ1-1	TRBV3-1	TGTGCCAGCAGCCAAGATTGGTTCGCCCAGTACAGGGTTGTGACTGAAGCTTTCTTT	CASSQDWFAQYRVVTEAFF
NA	few	TRBJ1-6	TRBV2	TGTGCCAGCAGTGAAAATCCGGTTTCACCCCTCCACTTT	CASSENPVSPLHF
NA	NA	TRBJ2-3	TRBV29-1	TGCAGCGCCGATAGTGGGGGGGCCGGCGATACGCAGTATTTT	CSADSGGAGDTQYF
TRBD1	NA	TRBJ2-3	TRBV11-1	TGTGCCAGCAGCTTAGCGGTATCGACAGGGATCGGAACAGATACGCAGTATTTT	CASSLAVSTGIGTDTQYF
TRBD1	NA	TRBJ1-5	TRBV5-1	TGCGCCAGCAGCTTGGGTACAGGGGGCGGGAATCAGCCCCAGCATTTT	CASSLGTGGGNQPQHF
NA	NA	TRBJ2-5	TRBV27	TGTGCCAGCAGTTTAAGGGTGGGGGAGACCCAGTACTTC	CASSLRVGETQYF
NA	few	TRBJ1-2	TRBV20-1	TGCAGTGCTAGACAACAGGGCGGTGGCTATGGCTACACCTTC	CSARQQGGGYGYTF
NA	NA	TRBJ1-2	TRBV6-1	TGTGCCAGCTCGGGGAGGGGCAACTATGGCTACACCTTC	CASSGRGNYGYTF
NA	few	TRBJ2-7	TRBV5-5	TGTGCCAGCAGCCATGAGCGGATCTACGAGCAGTACTTC	CASSHERIYEQYF
TRBD1	few	TRBJ2-1	TRBV15	TGTGCCACCAGCAAAGGACAGGGGCGAGATTACGAGCAGTTCTTC	CATSKGQGRDYEQFF
TRBD2	few	TRBJ2-1	TRBV10-3	TGTGCCATCAGTGAGTCGGGGCTAGCGGGAGAAAATGAGCAGTTCTTC	CAISESGLAGENEQFF
TRBD1	NA	TRBJ2-2	TRBV29-1	TGCAGCGTTGATTGGCAGGGGGTTTACGGGGAGCTGTTTTTT	CSVDWQGVYGELFF
TRBD2	few	TRBJ2-1	TRBV6-2/TRBV6-3	TGTGCCAGCAGTTACAAAAACCAAGCGGGGATAACCCCGAGCTCCTACAATGAGCAGTTCTTC	CASSYKNQAGITPSSYNEQFF
TRBD1	NA	TRBJ1-1	TRBV6-5	TGTGCCAGCAGTTTAGGACAGGGAGGTTATAATGGTGAAGCTTTCTTT	CASSLGQGGYNGEAFF
NA	few	TRBJ2-1	TRBV7-9	TGTGCCAGCAGCTACAAGAATGAGCAGTTCTTC	CASSYKNEQFF
NA	few	TRBJ2-3	TRBV3-1	TGTGCCAGCAGCCGAGTTTTAGGAGGGAGGGGGAATACGCAGTATTTT	CASSRVLGGRGNTQYF
TRBD1	NA	TRBJ2-7	TRBV19	TGTGCCAGTAGTATAGCCCGGGACAGGGTTGTGAAGCAGTACTTC	CASSIARDRVVKQYF
TRBD1	few	TRBJ2-2	TRBV6-4	TGTGCCAGCAGTAAAAGACAATCGACAGGGGCCGGGGAGCTGTTTTTT	CASSKRQSTGAGELFF
NA	NA	TRBJ2-7	TRBV10-2	TGCGCCAGCAGTGGAGGGACCGGAGAGTACTTC	CASSGGTGEYF
NA	NA	TRBJ2-2	TRBV5-1	TGCGCCAGCGCCCCATTGGGTAGCGACACCGGGGAGCTGTTTTTT	CASAPLGSDTGELFF
TRBD1	many	TRBJ2-1	TRBV7-3	TGTGCCAGCAGCTCGGACAGGGCCTCCTACAATGAGCAGTTCTTC	CASSSDRASYNEQFF
TRBD2	NA	TRBJ2-1	TRBV7-2	TGTGCCAGCAGCTTAGTAGCTAGCGGGAATGAGCAGTTCTTC	CASSLVASGNEQFF
NA	many	TRBJ1-6	TRBV3-1	TGTGCCAGCAGCCAAGGACAGCATTCACCCCTCCACTTT	CASSQGQHSPLHF
TRBD1	few	TRBJ1-5	TRBV6-1	TGTGCCAGCAGTCGTCGTGGACAGGGGGGGTATCAGCCCCAGCATTTT	CASSRRGQGGYQPQHF
TRBD2	few	TRBJ2-1	TRBV27	TGTGCCAGCAGACCCAAAGGACTAGCGGGATACCTTGCTTTGGGGCTCTTC	CASRPKGLAGYLALGLF
NA	few	TRBJ2-5	TRBV5-1	TGCGCCAGCAGCAGTCTTAGCCTCGCCCGGGAGACCCAGTACTTC	CASSSLSLARETQYF
TRBD2	few	TRBJ2-3	TRBV20-1	TGCAGTGCTAATAAGCGGGATAGCACAGATACGCAGTATTTT	CSANKRDSTDTQYF
NA	NA	TRBJ1-2	TRBV28	TGTGCCAGCAGTTTACGACAGAAAGGCTACACCTTC	CASSLRQKGYTF
TRBD1	many	TRBJ1-2	TRBV6-1	TGTGCCAGCAGTGAGGGACAGAACTATGGCTACACCTTC	CASSEGQNYGYTF
TRBD1	NA	TRBJ2-5	TRBV5-1	TGCGCCAGCAGCTTGGGGACAGGGGGACTGGAGACCCAGTACTTC	CASSLGTGGLETQYF
NA	NA	TRBJ1-2	TRBV6-6	TGTGCCAGCAGTTACGAAGGATTTGCTGGCTACACCTTC	CASSYEGFAGYTF
NA	NA	TRBJ1-2	TRBV13	TGTGCCAGCAGCTTAGGGGGACCTAATAACTATGGCTACACCTTC	CASSLGGPNNYGYTF
NA	few	TRBJ1-4	TRBV7-2	TGTGCCAGCAGCCGCCAAGACGGTCTTGGTGAAAAACTGTTTTTT	CASSRQDGLGEKLFF
NA	few	TRBJ1-4	TRBV2	TGTGCCAGCAGGGGGACGACGCTAAATGAAAAACTGTTTTTT	CASRGTTLNEKLFF
TRBD1	NA	TRBJ2-7	TRBV29-1	TGCAGCGTTGAAGATAGGGACAGAGCCTACGAGCAGTACTTC	CSVEDRDRAYEQYF
NA	NA	TRBJ2-3	TRBV28	TGTGCCAGCAGTTTAAGGCAGCTTAGCACAGATACGCAGTATTTT	CASSLRQLSTDTQYF
TRBD2	NA	TRBJ2-3	TRBV5-1	TGCGCCAGCAGCTCCCCGGGACTAGCAGGAGATACGCAGTATTTT	CASSSPGLAGDTQYF